These T cell receptor beta chains were read from a single sample in a study of radiotherapy plus CTLA-4 blockade in lung cancer. Using immunoSEQ multiplex PCR, the repertoire was profiled, and TCRdb retains in-frame clones only, with some absent. Found here are tens of thousands of clones, around 79% of them singletons; the top ten hold roughly 26%. Material: peripheral blood, obtained from a patient treated with radiotherapy plus ipilimumab. The receptors shown here come from a human donor with non-small cell lung cancer that progressed on radiotherapy plus ipilimumab. Each CDR3 is given with its conserved first and last residue. A D gene is named only where the DNA matches it firmly. Only some rows state a clone size, as once, few, many or a class for expanded clones.

v_call,clone_size,d_call,cdr3_length,j_call,cdr3_nt,cdr3_aa
TRBV29-1,NA,TRBD2,14,TRBJ2-7,TGCAGCGTGGGAACTAGCGGGAGGGCCTACGAGCAGTACTTC,CSVGTSGRAYEQYF
TRBV5-4,NA,NA,14,TRBJ2-1,TGTGCCAGCAGCTCCCGGGACCGATACAATGAGCAGTTCTTC,CASSSRDRYNEQFF
TRBV6-5,NA,NA,15,TRBJ1-2,TGTGCCAGCAGTTACTCTAGCTTTAATAGCTATGGCTACACCTTC,CASSYSSFNSYGYTF
TRBV2,few,NA,12,TRBJ1-4,TGTGCCAGCAGTGTGAACAAAGCGAAACTGTTTTTT,CASSVNKAKLFF
TRBV29-1,NA,NA,15,TRBJ2-1,TGCAGCGTTGAAGATCGGGGGGACAGCTACAATGAGCAGTTCTTC,CSVEDRGDSYNEQFF
TRBV29-1,NA,TRBD1,13,TRBJ1-4,TGCAGCGTTGGGGACAGGGACGGTGAAAAACTGTTTTTT,CSVGDRDGEKLFF
TRBV29-1,NA,NA,14,TRBJ1-2,TGCAGCGTTGTGGGGAGACAGACCAACTATGGCTACACCTTC,CSVVGRQTNYGYTF
TRBV5-6,NA,NA,15,TRBJ1-2,TGTGCCAGCAGCTTTCCGCGACAGGTTCGACAAGACTACACCTTC,CASSFPRQVRQDYTF
TRBV2,few,NA,14,TRBJ1-2,TGTGCCAGCAGAGGCGCGACAGATATTTATGGCTACACCTTC,CASRGATDIYGYTF
TRBV9,NA,NA,15,TRBJ2-1,TGTGCCAGCAGCGTAGCGGGGGGCCCGTACAATGAGCAGTTCTTC,CASSVAGGPYNEQFF
TRBV11-3,NA,NA,15,TRBJ2-7,TGTGCCAGCAGCCGGTCGGGGGCGACGTTGTCCGAGCAGTACTTC,CASSRSGATLSEQYF
TRBV7-9,few,NA,13,TRBJ1-1,TGTGCCAGCAGCTTAGATCTGAACACTGAAGCTTTCTTT,CASSLDLNTEAFF
TRBV6-1,NA,NA,14,TRBJ2-1,TGTGCCAGCAGTGAAGTTGTGACGGCCAGTGAGCAGTTCTTC,CASSEVVTASEQFF
TRBV6-4,NA,NA,14,TRBJ2-1,TGTGCCAGCCGCGCCGAGACATCCTACAATGAGCAGTTCTTC,CASRAETSYNEQFF
TRBV5-4,NA,TRBD1,15,TRBJ2-3,TGTGCCAGCAGCTTGGTCGGGACAGGGGCGGATACGCAGTATTTT,CASSLVGTGADTQYF
TRBV5-1,once,NA,17,TRBJ1-4,TGCGCCAGCAGCAGATCAGGGGTTAGGACCCACAACGAAAAACTGTTTTTT,CASSRSGVRTHNEKLFF
TRBV5-1,NA,TRBD1,17,TRBJ2-6,TGCGCCAGCACGGTGGACAGGGGAGACTCTGGGGCCAACGTCCTGACTTTC,CASTVDRGDSGANVLTF
TRBV6-5,NA,NA,14,TRBJ2-4,TGTGCCAGCGGGGGTTCAGGGAATGGGAACATTCAGTACTTC,CASGGSGNGNIQYF
TRBV5-6,NA,NA,14,TRBJ2-2,TGTGCCAGCAGCTTCGACCCCTACCTGGGGGAGCTGTTTTTT,CASSFDPYLGELFF
TRBV28,NA,NA,13,TRBJ2-7,TGTGCCAGCAGTTCTGGGGAGGTAGGCGAGCAGTACTTC,CASSSGEVGEQYF
TRBV5-4,NA,TRBD1,18,TRBJ1-1,TGTGCCAGCAGCTTGTTCACCGGGACAGGGAGAGGGTGGACTGAAGCTTTCTTT,CASSLFTGTGRGWTEAFF
TRBV7-2,NA,TRBD2,15,TRBJ2-7,TGTGCCAGCAGCTTACTAGGGACTAGCGGCTACGAGCAGTACTTC,CASSLLGTSGYEQYF
TRBV28,NA,TRBD1,16,TRBJ1-4,TGTGCCAGCAGTGTGACGACAGGGGTTTTTAATGAAAAACTGTTTTTT,CASSVTTGVFNEKLFF
TRBV7-9,NA,TRBD2,14,TRBJ2-5,TGTGCCAGCAGCTCCTTAGCGGGGCAAGAGACCCAGTACTTC,CASSSLAGQETQYF
TRBV7-6,NA,NA,17,TRBJ2-6,TGTGCCAGCAGCTTAGTGGGGGCCTACTCTGGGGCCAACGTCCTGACTTTC,CASSLVGAYSGANVLTF
TRBV5-1,NA,NA,14,TRBJ2-3,TGCGCCAGCAGCTTGGGGACTCTTACAGATACGCAGTATTTT,CASSLGTLTDTQYF
TRBV6-1,NA,NA,14,TRBJ1-2,TGTGCCAGCAGTGAAAGGGGACCCTTCTATGGCTACACCTTT,CASSERGPFYGYTF
TRBV10-3,NA,TRBD1,14,TRBJ2-3,TGTGCCATCAGTGCACAGGGGTTATCAGATACGCAGTATTTT,CAISAQGLSDTQYF
TRBV6-5,NA,TRBD1,14,TRBJ2-1,TGTGCCAGCAGCTACGGACAGGCCCCCGATGAGCAGTTCTTC,CASSYGQAPDEQFF
TRBV6-5,once,TRBD1,14,TRBJ2-7,TGTGCCAGCAGGCCGGACAGGCTTTCCTACGAGCAGTACTTC,CASRPDRLSYEQYF
TRBV27,NA,TRBD1,16,TRBJ2-7,TGTGCCAGCAGGAGGACCGCACAGGGGGATTCCTACGAGCAGTACTTC,CASRRTAQGDSYEQYF
TRBV7-9,few,NA,15,TRBJ2-1,TGTGCCAGCAGCGCAGCACTGGGCGACTACAATGAGCAGTTCTTC,CASSAALGDYNEQFF
TRBV5-1,NA,TRBD1,15,TRBJ1-1,TGCGCCAGCAGCTTGGGAGGGACAGCGAACACTGAAGCTTTCTTT,CASSLGGTANTEAFF
TRBV5-4,NA,TRBD1,12,TRBJ1-2,TGTGCCAGCACGACAGGGGGCGATGGCTACACCTTC,CASTTGGDGYTF
TRBV7-9,NA,NA,14,TRBJ2-7,TGTGCCAGCAGCCCGCCGGGATCAGTCTACGAGCAGTACTTC,CASSPPGSVYEQYF
TRBV10-3,NA,NA,13,TRBJ2-3,TGTGCCATCAGTGGAGCGGAAGGTGATACGCAGTATTTT,CAISGAEGDTQYF
TRBV4-1,few,NA,16,TRBJ2-2,TGCGCCAGCAGCCTAGATGACGGGAACCCGGCCGGGGAGCTGTTTTTT,CASSLDDGNPAGELFF
TRBV19,NA,TRBD1,17,TRBJ1-1,TGTGCCAGTAGTATGAGGACAGGGCGAAAAATGAACACTGAAGCTTTCTTT,CASSMRTGRKMNTEAFF
TRBV9,NA,TRBD2,16,TRBJ2-2,TGTGCCAGCAGCGTAGGTCTAGCGGGAGGAACCGGGGAGCTGTTTTTT,CASSVGLAGGTGELFF
TRBV5-1,NA,TRBD2,12,TRBJ2-7,TGCGCCAGCAGCCCACGGGAGGGGGAGCAGTACTTC,CASSPREGEQYF
TRBV28,NA,NA,17,TRBJ1-5,TGTGCCAGCAGCTCGGGGAGGGCATACTATAGCAATCAGCCCCAGCATTTT,CASSSGRAYYSNQPQHF
TRBV6-5,NA,NA,14,TRBJ1-3,TGTGCCAGCTGCGCAGACCTCTCTGGAAACACCATATATTTT,CASCADLSGNTIYF
TRBV5-4,NA,TRBD1,13,TRBJ1-2,TGTGCCAGCAGCGACGGGACAGACTTTGGAGGCACCTTC,CASSDGTDFGGTF
TRBV28,NA,TRBD1,18,TRBJ1-4,TGTGCCAGCAGTTTTCCCCCCACGAGACAGGGACCAAATGAAAAACTGTTTTTT,CASSFPPTRQGPNEKLFF
TRBV28,NA,NA,15,TRBJ2-7,TGTGCCAGCAGTTCCGCCAACGGCAGGGCCTACGAGCAGTACTTC,CASSSANGRAYEQYF
TRBV11-2,few,NA,12,TRBJ2-1,TGTGCCAGCAGCTTAGATGCAGCTAGACAGTTCTTC,CASSLDAARQFF
TRBV9,NA,NA,13,TRBJ2-3,TGTGCCAGCAGCGTAGGCCTTAAAGATACGCAGTATTTT,CASSVGLKDTQYF
TRBV19,NA,TRBD1,12,TRBJ1-6,TGTGCCAGTCGGACAGGGGGTGCACCCCTCCACTTT,CASRTGGAPLHF
TRBV7-6,NA,NA,14,TRBJ2-3,TGTGCCAGCAGAGAAGGCCTTAGCACAGATACGCAGTATTTT,CASREGLSTDTQYF
TRBV9,NA,TRBD1,15,TRBJ2-5,TGTGCCAGCAGCTCGCTGGACAGGGCGCGGGAGACCCAGTACTTC,CASSSLDRARETQYF
TRBV5-1,NA,NA,14,TRBJ2-3,TGCGCCAGCAGCTTGGGCGGGATCACAGATACGCAGTATTTT,CASSLGGITDTQYF
TRBV6-1,NA,TRBD1,17,TRBJ1-2,TGTGCCAGCAGTGAGGACAGGGGGGCTACTTCACTATACGGCTACACCTTC,CASSEDRGATSLYGYTF
TRBV2,NA,TRBD1,16,TRBJ2-3,TGTGCCAGCAGCCATGCGGTAGGGGGCGCGGCAGATACGCAGTATTTT,CASSHAVGGAADTQYF